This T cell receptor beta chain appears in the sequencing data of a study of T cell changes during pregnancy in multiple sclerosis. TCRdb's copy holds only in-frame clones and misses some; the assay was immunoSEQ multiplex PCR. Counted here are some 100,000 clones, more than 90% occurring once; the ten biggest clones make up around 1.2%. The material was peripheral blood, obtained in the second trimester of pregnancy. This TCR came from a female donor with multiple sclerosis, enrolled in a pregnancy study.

CDR3 sequence: CASSQGGEQAGELFF. The CDR3 nucleotides read TGTGCCAGCAGCCAGGGGGGGGAGCAGGCCGGGGAGCTGTTTTTT. The chain carries TRBV4-2 and TRBJ2-2, with 7 bases identical to TRBD2. Trimming removed 3 bases from V and 6 bases from J; junction bases left unmatched: 7. The germline gives CDR1 LGHNA, CDR2 YNFKEQ. The CDR3 is 15 residues long.